This TCR beta chain was captured by sequencing in a study of blood T cell repertoires in COVID-19. Across the study: Specimens from acute and convalescent COVID-19 originated in the United States, Italy and Spain.

The ends were cut back, 5 bases at V and 2 bases at J, with 16 bases in the middle. This CDR3 is built from 16 residues. Per the germline V gene, CDR1 is MDHEN and CDR2 is SYDVKM. Per the original methods: Reference gene primers were amplified, and this amplification served to estimate nucleated cell counts. Method: immunoSEQ multiplex PCR; TCRdb's copy keeps in-frame clones and lacks some. The DNA was the basis for D and trimming; V, J and clone size are from that table. The repertoire holds roughly 300,000 clones, 87% seen once, with approximately 1.5% in the top ten. This clonotype was sampled from a woman between 40 and 50 years old who had recovered from COVID-19. V is TRBV28 and J is TRBJ1-5; D ambiguous. The sequenced material came from peripheral blood. CDR3 sequence: CASSNPERAGNQPQHF. The CDR3 DNA sequence: TGTGCCAGCAGTAACCCCGAGAGGGCGGGCAATCAGCCCCAGCATTTT.